These 32 T cell receptor beta chains share one sample of origin, sequenced in a study of blood T cell repertoires in COVID-19. The repertoire was sequenced with immunoSEQ multiplex PCR; TCRdb's copy has only in-frame clones and lacks some. The repertoire holds roughly 180,000 clones, with approximately 82% as singletons. Material for sequencing was PBMCs or T cells enriched from blood (not recorded which). The origin of the receptors is a man in his sixties who had recovered from COVID-19.

This clone is a singleton in its sample. V gene TRBV13 combines with J gene TRBJ2-7, with TRBD1 identical over 11 bases. V lost 3 bases and J lost 6; bases outside the gene matches: 7. Germline-derived CDR1 and CDR2 are PRHDT and FYEKMQ (reference sequence). The CDR3 runs to 15 residues. The CDR3 loop reads CASSLGQGVRSEQYF. DNA for the CDR3: TGTGCCAGCAGCTTGGGACAGGGGGTTAGGAGCGAGCAGTACTTC.

This chain links TRBV9 with TRBJ1-4; maybe TRBD1 (6 bases). Germline CDR1 is SGDLS and CDR2 is YYNGEE. The germline V and J ends were trimmed by 3 bases and 7 bases, with 16 bases remaining between them. The CDR3 has 15 residues. The CDR3 DNA is TGTGCCAGCAGCGCCGCTACAGGGTTAGGTGAAAAACTGTTTTTT. Residues: CASSAATGLGEKLFF.

The chain recombines TRBV6-5 with TRBJ1-4; D is perhaps TRBD1 (5 bases). The CDR3 contains 15 residues. The V end lost 9 bases, the J end lost 4 bases, and 18 bases lay between the germline ends. The germline gives CDR1 MNHEY, CDR2 SVGAGI. In nucleotides, the CDR3 is TGTGCCAGATTAAGTGTTAGACAGCTTAATGAAAAACTGTTTTTT. Translation gives CARLSVRQLNEKLFF.

This chain uses TRBV7-3 with TRBJ2-3; 7 bases match TRBD2. V dropped 5 bases and J dropped 2; count of bases not matched to a gene: 10. The germline V gene encodes CDR1 SGHTA and CDR2 FQGTGA. This CDR3 has 16 residues. The CDR3: CASSPRGELFTDTQYF. The CDR3 DNA sequence: TGTGCCAGCAGCCCCCGGGGGGAACTATTCACAGATACGCAGTATTTT.

The DNA for the CDR3 is TGTGCCAGCTCACCATGGGAGGGAAACACCGGGGAGCTGTTTTTT. As protein: CASSPWEGNTGELFF. The V gene is TRBV18, the J gene TRBJ2-2, with 7 bases matching TRBD2. The CDR3 loop spans 15 amino acids. In germline, CDR1 is KGHSH, CDR2 LQKENI. With 2 bases clipped from V and 2 bases from J, the junction kept 2 bases outside the gene matches.

The rearrangement links TRBV5-1 to TRBJ2-2; no definite D call. The CDR3 totals 15 residues. Trimming shortened V by 1 base and J by 0 bases, and 7 bases separated the two germline ends. Germline V gene sequence: CDR1 SGHRS, CDR2 YFSETQ. The CDR3 loop is CASSLQFSNTGELFF. CDR3 bases: TGCGCCAGCAGCTTGCAGTTTTCGAACACCGGGGAGCTGTTTTTT.

V usage is TRBV19 and J usage is TRBJ2-3; tentative D call: TRBD2 (7 bases). V was trimmed by 11 bases and J by 5 bases, leaving 17 bases between them. The CDR3 spans 13 residues. Germline V gene data show CDR1 as LNHDA and CDR2 as SQIVND (reference sequence). The CDR3 loop is CASSPGGRDTQYF. As DNA, the CDR3 is TGTGCCTCCTCCCCGGGGGGCAGAGATACGCAGTATTTT.

The chain employs TRBV19 and TRBJ2-3, with D possibly matching TRBD2 (7 bases). Germline V gene sequence: CDR1 LNHDA, CDR2 SQIVND (reference sequence). The germline V and J ends were trimmed by 2 bases and 4 bases, with 10 bases remaining between them. CDR3 length: 14 residues. The CDR3 protein is CASSITGGADTQYF. CDR3 DNA sequence: TGTGCCAGTAGTATAACGGGGGGCGCAGATACGCAGTATTTT.

V usage is TRBV29-1 and J usage is TRBJ2-3; 7 nucleotides match TRBD2. CDR1 and CDR2 from the germline V gene are SQVTM and ANQGSEA. The length of the CDR3 is 16 residues. With V trimmed by 0 bases and J by 5 bases, 11 bases remained unmatched. Written as DNA, the CDR3 is TGCAGCGTTGAAGATCCACCTAGCGGCGGACTAGATACGCAGTATTTT. Its protein product is CSVEDPPSGGLDTQYF.

CDR3 region: CASSRCSPSNQPQHF. In DNA, the CDR3 is TGCGCCAGCAGTCGGTGTAGCCCGTCAAATCAGCCCCAGCATTTT. The V and J genes are TRBV23-1 and TRBJ1-5; no reliable D call. TRBV23-1 is classed as an ORF, of uncertain function. The CDR3 sequence is 15 residues long. The ends were cut back, 4 bases at V and 4 bases at J, with 14 bases in the middle.

This chain links TRBV5-8 with TRBJ2-7; perhaps TRBD1 as D (5 bases). The CDR3 covers 15 residues. The germline V and J ends were trimmed by 4 bases and 3 bases, with 17 bases remaining between them. CDR1 and CDR2 from the germline V gene are SGHTS and YDEGEE. CDR3 protein: CASSPDKYMNYEQYF. CDR3 in DNA: TGTGCCAGCAGCCCGGACAAGTACATGAACTACGAGCAGTACTTC.

V is TRBV28 and J is TRBJ1-6, with a tentative D call TRBD1 (5 bases). V shed 2 bases and J shed 1 base, with 12 bases lying between them. CDR1 and CDR2 (germline): MDHEN, SYDVKM. The CDR3 is 17 amino acids. As DNA, the CDR3 is TGTGCCAGCAGTTTACGGGGACTTAGATCCTATAATTCACCCCTCCACTTT. Its protein is CASSLRGLRSYNSPLHF.

This clone came up a few times. The V and J genes are TRBV14 and TRBJ2-3; 7 bases fit TRBD1. Unmatched junction bases numbered 10, after V lost 1 base and J lost 9 bases. The length of the CDR3 is 15 residues. Germline-derived CDR1 and CDR2 are SGHDN and FVKESK. The CDR3: CASSQGQGGLGTQYF. Written as DNA, the CDR3 is TGTGCCAGCAGCCAAGGACAGGGCGGCTTGGGAACGCAGTATTTT.

The CDR3, as DNA: TGTGCCATCAGTGGCCCTAGCGGGGGTACGAACACCGGGGAGCTGTTTTTT. Amino acid sequence: CAISGPSGGTNTGELFF. The rearrangement joins TRBV10-3 to TRBJ2-2, with TRBD2 matching 10 bases. The CDR3 runs to 17 residues. Trimming at V came to 4 bases and at J to 0 bases, leaving 5 bases not matched to a gene. Germline-derived CDR1 and CDR2 are ENHRY and SYGVKD.

The chain joins TRBV6-5 to TRBJ2-7; the match to TRBD1 covers 10 bases. CDR3 length: 14 residues. Per germline, CDR1 MNHEY and CDR2 SVGAGI. The J segment lost 3 bases and the V segment lost 6 bases, leaving 5 bases of the junction unmatched. CDR3 in amino acids: CASRGQGMGYEQYF. Written as DNA, the CDR3 is TGTGCCAGCAGGGGACAGGGGATGGGCTACGAGCAGTACTTC.

V gene TRBV5-6 combines with J gene TRBJ1-4; 10 bases agree with TRBD1. The V gene end was trimmed by 0 bases and the J gene end by 11 bases; junction bases not matched to a gene: 4. Germline loops: CDR1 SGHDT, CDR2 YYEEEE. This CDR3 comprises 14 residues. CDR3 sequence: CASSLGQGAGKLFF. The DNA for the CDR3 is TGTGCCAGCAGCTTGGGACAGGGGGCTGGGAAACTGTTTTTT.

This chain links TRBV5-6 with TRBJ2-6, with D possibly being TRBD2 (5 bases). The CDR3 spans 18 residues. Germline loops: CDR1 SGHDT, CDR2 YYEEEE. The V end was cut by 4 bases, the J end by 0 bases, with 17 bases between. This CDR3 is CASSNFGLELSGANVLTF. The CDR3, as DNA: TGTGCCAGCAGCAACTTTGGACTGGAGCTCTCTGGGGCCAACGTCCTGACTTTC.

The chain combines TRBV15 with TRBJ1-2; a weak D match, TRBD1 (6 bases). The CDR3 loop spans 16 amino acids. CDR1 and CDR2 (germline): LNHNV, YYDKDF (reference sequence). Trimming left V 0 bases short and J 2 bases short, with 13 bases between. Here the CDR3 reads CATSRDPGGVNYGYTF. The CDR3 bases are TGTGCCACCAGCAGAGATCCGGGGGGCGTAAACTATGGCTACACCTTC.

This clone was counted a single time. CDR3 amino acids: CASSWDSFSYEQYF. CDR3 coding DNA: TGTGCCAGCAGCTGGGACAGTTTCTCCTACGAGCAGTACTTC. The J gene is TRBJ2-7, the V gene TRBV7-2, with 7 positions matching TRBD1. With 4 bases clipped from V and 0 bases from J, the junction kept 3 bases outside the gene matches. This CDR3 has 14 amino acids. The germline V gene encodes CDR1 SGHTA and CDR2 FQGNSA.

Many counts were recorded for this clone. The chain links TRBV25-1 to TRBJ1-2; tentative D call: TRBD1 (5 bases). The CDR3 runs to 17 residues. CDR1 MGHDK and CDR2 SYGVNS come from the germline V gene. V was trimmed by 1 base and J by 4 bases, leaving 19 bases between them. This CDR3 reads CASSESGGTALLYGYTF. The CDR3 nucleotides read TGTGCCAGCAGTGAATCGGGGGGGACGGCCCTCCTCTATGGCTACACCTTC.

As to this clone: Other DNA sequences in the same sample also yield this CDR3. J is TRBJ1-5 and V is TRBV28; perhaps TRBD1 as D (6 bases). This CDR3 has 16 amino acids. The V gene lost 6 bases and the J gene lost 7 bases, with 22 bases spanning the gap. Per the germline V gene, CDR1 is MDHEN and CDR2 is SYDVKM. The CDR3 loop reads CASSSRGGGPRQPQHF. The CDR3 DNA reads as TGTGCCAGCAGCTCTCGGGGAGGGGGACCCCGACAGCCCCAGCATTTT.

The rearrangement links TRBV29-1 to TRBJ1-4; D is uncertain. This CDR3 comprises 13 residues. V shed 4 bases and J shed 0 bases, with 6 bases lying between them. Germline lookup yields CDR1 SQVTM and CDR2 ANQGSEA. In DNA form, the CDR3 reads TGCAGCGTTGCGGAGGCAACTAATGAAAAACTGTTTTTT. It specifies CSVAEATNEKLFF.

CDR3 coding DNA: TGTGCCAGTAGTGAGGACAGTCACTATAATTCACCCCTCCACTTT. Translated: CASSEDSHYNSPLHF. The chain uses TRBV19 and TRBJ1-6, with a tentative D call TRBD1 (6 bases). V was clipped by 5 bases and J by 3 bases, with 11 bases between them. Germline V gives CDR1 LNHDA, CDR2 SQIVND (reference sequence). There are 15 residues in the CDR3.

In its sample, this clone ranks as medium-sized. The rearrangement links TRBV5-5 to TRBJ2-7; 9 nucleotides agree with TRBD1. Germline V lookup: CDR1 SGHKS, CDR2 YYEKEE (reference sequence). This CDR3 is built from 14 residues. Losses at the gene ends were 5 bases for V and 5 bases for J; bases not matched to a gene: 8. DNA for the CDR3: TGTGCCAGCAGTCTCGGGGGACAGGGAAACGAGCAGTACTTC. Its translation is CASSLGGQGNEQYF.

This rearrangement joins TRBV2 to TRBJ1-1; the D is unclear. This CDR3 comprises 12 residues. Trimming removed 4 bases from V and 5 bases from J, with 8 bases in between. Germline V lookup: CDR1 SNHLY, CDR2 FYNNEI. As DNA, the CDR3 is TGTGCCAGCAGTGCAGAGGTGACTGAAGCTTTCTTT. It specifies CASSAEVTEAFF.

This clone has only a few counts. The rearrangement joins TRBV11-2 to TRBJ1-1; D call uncertain. The CDR3 is made up of 14 amino acids. CDR1 SGHAT and CDR2 FQNNGV come from the germline V gene. Trimming pared 3 bases from V and 1 base from J, leaving 9 bases between. The CDR3 spells CASSLSPGNTEAFF. As DNA, the CDR3 is TGTGCCAGCAGCTTGAGCCCAGGGAACACTGAAGCTTTCTTT.

This clone was detected only once. The rearrangement joins TRBV24-1 to TRBJ2-5; 9 bases align to TRBD1. CDR3 length: 17 amino acids. CDR1 and CDR2 from the germline V gene are KGHDR and SFDVKD. J lost 0 bases, V lost 4 bases, and 8 bases had no gene match. CDR3 nucleotides: TGTGCCACCAGTGACTCTCCCGGACAGGGGAACCAAGAGACCCAGTACTTC. It codes for CATSDSPGQGNQETQYF.

This clone was seen a few times. The J gene is TRBJ2-1, the V gene TRBV28; 11 bases map to TRBD2. CDR3 length equals 13 residues. The germline gives CDR1 MDHEN, CDR2 SYDVKM. J was trimmed by 6 bases and V by 8 bases; bases with no gene match: 3. CDR3 bases: TGTGCCAGCGGGACTAGCGGTCTCAATGAGCAGTTCTTC. It yields the protein CASGTSGLNEQFF.

This clone was observed a single time. The chain couples TRBV7-9 to TRBJ2-2; the D is unclear. V was clipped by 7 bases and J by 6 bases, with 18 bases between them. CDR1 and CDR2 (germline): SEHNR, FQNEAQ (reference sequence). This CDR3 has 15 residues. The CDR3 sequence: CASTQRRQRAGELFF. In DNA, the CDR3 is TGTGCCAGCACCCAAAGACGGCAGCGCGCCGGGGAGCTGTTTTTT.

This clone showed up just a few times. V usage is TRBV28 and J usage is TRBJ1-3; D call uncertain. Trimming stripped 3 bases from V and 1 base from J, with 10 bases between. Germline V gene sequence: CDR1 MDHEN, CDR2 SYDVKM. This CDR3 spans 15 amino acids. CDR3 DNA: TGTGCCAGCAGTTTGATGGCCCGTTCTGGAAACACCATATATTTT. Translation gives CASSLMARSGNTIYF.

DNA of the CDR3: TGTGCCAGCAGTGAAGGGGCGGGAGGGCCCAATGAGCAGTTCTTC. Its translation is CASSEGAGGPNEQFF. V and J are TRBV2 and TRBJ2-1, with 9 positions matching TRBD2. The CDR3 is 15 residues long. Losses at the gene ends were 1 base for V and 6 bases for J; bases not matched to a gene: 4. Germline assignment: CDR1 SNHLY and CDR2 FYNNEI.

This rearrangement joins TRBV6-1 to TRBJ1-6; 10 nucleotides align to TRBD1. The germline V gene encodes CDR1 MNHNS and CDR2 SASEGT. This CDR3 spans 17 amino acids. Unmatched junction bases numbered 8, after V lost 3 bases and J lost 6 bases. CDR3 DNA sequence: TGTGCCAGCAGTGATCTTTTGACAGGGGGCAGTAATTCACCCCTCCACTTT. It codes for CASSDLLTGGSNSPLHF.